The rows below give T cell receptor beta chains drawn from one sample of a study of neurological immune-mediated disorders. TCRdb re-derived calls from the 5' RACE reads in MiXCR, one entry per CDR3 protein. The sample holds approximately 89,000 distinct CDR3 sequences, approximately 13% seen once. The sample consisted of PBMCs. These receptors were taken from a female donor with HTLV-1-associated myelopathy (HAM/TSP). The CDR3 runs from the conserved cysteine through the conserved F or W. A D gene is named only where the DNA matches it firmly. For some rows the clone size is stated as once, few or many, or as a class when expanded; others skip it.

j_call clone_size d_call v_call cdr3_aa cdr3_nt
TRBJ2-1 once - TRBV28 CASPNGRGRYNEQFF TGTGCCAGCCCCAATGGGCGGGGTCGTTACAATGAGCAGTTCTTC
TRBJ2-5 many - TRBV7-9 CASSLAGSQFIGETQYF TGTGCCAGCAGCTTAGCCGGGAGCCAGTTCATCGGGGAGACCCAGTACTTC
TRBJ2-2 many - TRBV7-3 CASSLEGPVDSNTGELFF TGTGCCAGCAGCTTAGAGGGTCCGGTTGATTCGAACACCGGGGAGCTGTTTTTT
TRBJ2-1 many - TRBV5-1 CASSSTLSGHNEQFF TGCGCCAGCAGTTCTACCTTATCCGGCCACAATGAGCAGTTCTTC
TRBJ2-3 many - TRBV12-3/TRBV12-4 CASRWGIMSDTQYF TGTGCCAGCAGATGGGGAATAATGTCAGATACGCAGTATTTT
TRBJ2-2 many - TRBV12-3/TRBV12-4 CASSFTHAGELFF TGTGCCAGCAGTTTTACGCACGCCGGGGAGCTGTTTTTT
TRBJ2-5 many TRBD1 TRBV15 CATSLRTGGAKTQYF TGTGCTACCAGCCTCCGGACAGGGGGCGCAAAGACCCAGTACTTC
TRBJ1-1 many - TRBV2 CASSEYGQGEAFF TGTGCCAGCAGTGAATATGGTCAGGGGGAAGCTTTCTTT
TRBJ2-1 many - TRBV3-1 CASSQGVGRYNEQFF TGTGCCAGCAGCCAAGGGGTAGGCCGCTACAATGAGCAGTTCTTC
TRBJ1-1 many TRBD1 TRBV12-3/TRBV12-4 CASSKTTGAEAFF TGTGCCAGCAGTAAGACTACAGGGGCTGAAGCTTTCTTT
TRBJ1-5 many - TRBV7-2 CASSLGSIYQPQHF TGTGCCAGCAGCTTAGGATCCATTTATCAGCCCCAGCATTTT
TRBJ2-4 many - TRBV10-3 CATVDDLAKNIQYF TGTGCCACCGTCGATGACCTAGCCAAAAACATTCAGTACTTC
TRBJ2-2 many - TRBV6-2/TRBV6-3 CASSPTVGELFF TGTGCCAGCAGTCCCACTGTCGGGGAGCTGTTTTTT
TRBJ2-5 many TRBD2 TRBV12-3/TRBV12-4 CASSSPGAGEETQYF TGTGCCAGCAGTTCCCCGGGAGCGGGGGAAGAGACCCAGTACTTC
TRBJ1-5 few - TRBV27 CASSLLGNQPQHF TGTGCCAGCAGTTTATTGGGCAATCAGCCCCAGCATTTT
TRBJ1-1 many - TRBV10-3 CASQRQIMNTEAFF TGTGCCTCGCAGAGACAGATCATGAACACTGAAGCTTTCTTT
TRBJ2-7 many TRBD2 TRBV10-2 CASSGSGGGIQEQYF TGCGCCAGCAGTGGTTCGGGGGGGGGGATTCAGGAGCAGTACTTC
TRBJ2-2 few TRBD1 TRBV7-9 CASSPGTGGNTGELFF TGTGCCAGCAGCCCTGGGACAGGGGGGAACACCGGGGAGCTGTTTTTT
TRBJ2-7 many TRBD1 TRBV28 CASSLVDRDEQYF TGTGCCAGCAGTTTAGTCGACAGGGACGAGCAGTACTTC
TRBJ2-1 many TRBD1 TRBV12-3/TRBV12-4 CASSPPTGVNEQFF TGTGCCAGCAGTCCCCCGACAGGGGTCAATGAGCAGTTCTTC
TRBJ1-2 many TRBD1 TRBV28 CASRNPGTVNYGYTF TGTGCCAGCCGAAACCCCGGGACAGTTAACTATGGCTACACCTTC
TRBJ2-3 - - TRBV7-2 CASTIRDTQYF TGTGCCAGCACCATAAGAGATACGCAGTATTTT
TRBJ2-2 many - TRBV4-2 CASSQTVTVPLNTGELFF TGTGCCAGCAGCCAAACCGTGACGGTCCCACTTAACACCGGGGAGCTGTTTTTT
TRBJ2-3 - - TRBV20-1 CSARQGGNTDTQYF TGCAGTGCCAGACAAGGGGGAAACACAGATACGCAGTATTTT
TRBJ1-5 many - TRBV20-1 CSARGGVPSNQPQHF TGCAGTGCTAGAGGCGGAGTTCCTAGCAATCAGCCCCAGCATTTT
TRBJ2-7 few - TRBV5-1 CASSPGTPRYEQYF TGCGCCAGCAGCCCCGGGACTCCACGCTACGAGCAGTACTTC
TRBJ1-2 many TRBD1 TRBV25-1 CASSTRGQAVYGYTF TGTGCCAGCAGTACACGGGGACAGGCCGTATATGGCTACACCTTC
TRBJ2-3 many - TRBV15 CATSRARDTQYF TGTGCCACCAGCAGAGCCCGGGATACGCAGTATTTT
TRBJ2-2 few - TRBV5-6 CASSPLGIGLNTGELFF TGTGCCAGCAGCCCCCTCGGGATCGGCCTCAACACCGGGGAGCTGTTTTTT
TRBJ2-6 few TRBD2 TRBV20-1 CSADLARGGTGANVLTF TGCAGTGCCGATCTGGCGAGGGGAGGGACTGGGGCCAACGTCCTGACTTTC
TRBJ2-3 medium-sized - TRBV10-2 CASSESGGRTDTQYF TGCGCCAGCAGTGAGTCAGGAGGGCGCACAGATACGCAGTATTTT
TRBJ2-6 many - TRBV25-1 CASSELRSPTNVLTF TGTGCCAGCAGTGAACTTCGATCCCCTACCAACGTCCTGACTTTC
TRBJ1-2 - TRBD1 TRBV3-1 CTSSQGGQIYGYTF TGTACCAGCAGCCAAGGGGGACAGATCTATGGCTACACCTTC
TRBJ2-2 many - TRBV7-8 CASSSTGGVSYTGELFF TGTGCCAGCAGCTCTACAGGGGGGGTGTCGTACACCGGGGAGCTGTTTTTT
TRBJ1-1 many - TRBV12-3/TRBV12-4 CASSFYRAAAFF TGTGCCAGCAGTTTTTACAGGGCGGCAGCTTTCTTT
TRBJ2-1 many TRBD1 TRBV11-2 CASSLGQGTEQFF TGTGCCAGCAGCTTAGGACAGGGGACTGAGCAGTTCTTC
TRBJ2-7 many - TRBV7-6 CASSLGGRDEQYF TGTGCCAGCAGCTTAGGGGGTAGGGACGAGCAGTACTTC
TRBJ2-4 - - TRBV20-1 CSAIEGAKNIQYF TGCAGTGCTATAGAGGGAGCCAAAAACATTCAGTACTTC
TRBJ2-4 many - TRBV10-2 CASMWGAKNIQYF TGCGCCAGCATGTGGGGGGCCAAAAACATTCAGTACTTC
TRBJ1-5 - - TRBV28 CASRVPSYSNQPQHF TGTGCCAGCAGGGTCCCTTCCTATAGCAATCAGCCCCAGCATTTT
TRBJ1-1 - - TRBV5-1 CASRMQPNNTEAFF TGCGCCAGCAGAATGCAACCGAACAACACTGAAGCTTTCTTT